The 25 T cell receptor beta chains below come from one sample, sequenced in a study of identical twins. TCRdb recomputed calls from the 5' RACE reads with MiXCR, one row per CDR3 protein. The sample contains around 1.7 million distinct CDR3 sequences, about 32% of which appear only once. Sequencing input: cord blood. The origin of the receptors is a newborn girl in good health.

This sequence joins TRBV20-1 and TRBJ2-7; D not certain. Germline V lookup: CDR1 DFQATT, CDR2 SNEGSKA (reference sequence). The ends were cut back, 5 bases at V and 6 bases at J, with 11 bases in the middle. This CDR3 has 11 residues. Here the CDR3 DNA reads TGCAGTGCTCCTAGGGCCGGCGAGCAGTACTTC. Translation gives CSAPRAGEQYF.

The genes are TRBV12-3 or TRBV12-4 and TRBJ2-3, with 11 bases lining up with TRBD2. With 3 bases clipped from V and 2 bases from J, the junction kept 10 bases outside the gene matches. There are 18 residues in the CDR3. CDR3 sequence: CASSLGLAGGGHTDTQYF. CDR3 in DNA: TGTGCCAGCAGTTTGGGCCTAGCGGGAGGAGGGCACACAGATACGCAGTATTTT.

This clonotype was observed a handful of times. The chain joins TRBV24-1 to TRBJ1-5; 7 positions agree with TRBD1. This CDR3 has 15 residues. With 3 bases clipped from V and 2 bases from J, the junction kept 3 bases outside the gene matches. Germline V CDR1 and CDR2: KGHDR, SFDVKD. This CDR3 is CATSDPQGGNQPQHF. The CDR3, as DNA: TGTGCCACCAGTGATCCTCAGGGGGGCAATCAGCCCCAGCATTTT.

This chain links TRBV5-1 with TRBJ2-6; TRBD1 agrees at 9 bases. This CDR3 contains 18 residues. Germline CDR1 reads SGHRS; CDR2 reads YFSETQ. With V trimmed by 5 bases and J by 2 bases, 11 bases remained unmatched. This CDR3 is CASRPLRQGDPGANVLTF. CDR3 bases: TGCGCCAGCAGACCCTTACGACAGGGGGACCCTGGGGCCAACGTCCTGACTTTC.

This sequence joins TRBV2 and TRBJ1-5; D might be TRBD1 (6 bases). This CDR3 has 15 amino acids. Trimming removed 1 base from V and 11 bases from J, with 18 bases in between. Germline V gene sequence: CDR1 SNHLY, CDR2 FYNNEI. CDR3 amino acids: CASSEEFSGGGAQHF. DNA for the CDR3: TGTGCCAGCAGTGAAGAATTTTCTGGAGGGGGAGCCCAGCATTTT.

This chain joins TRBV7-9 and TRBJ1-1, with D possibly being TRBD1 (6 bases). This CDR3 is 15 amino acids long. With 5 bases removed from V and 0 bases from J, the gap between germline ends came to 13 bases. CDR1 and CDR2 (germline): SEHNR, FQNEAQ (reference sequence). CDR3 sequence: CASSRGASMNTEAFF. The CDR3 DNA reads as TGTGCCAGCAGCAGGGGGGCATCCATGAACACTGAAGCTTTCTTT. Using reference TRBV7-9 and TRBJ1-1 for the parts outside the CDR3, the full variable domain is DTGVSQNPRHKITKRGQNVTFRCDPISEHNRLYWYRQTLGQGPEFLTYFQNEAQLEKSRLLSDRFSAERPKGSFSTLEIQRTEQGDSAMYLCASSRGASMNTEAFFGQGTRLTVV.

CDR3 amino acids: CASSARRGQETQYF. The CDR3 nucleotides are TGTGCCAGCAGCGCCAGACGGGGCCAAGAGACCCAGTACTTC. The chain combines TRBV5-4 with TRBJ2-5; D is perhaps TRBD2 (5 bases). CDR1 and CDR2 (germline): SGHNT, YYREEE (reference sequence). The CDR3 loop spans 14 amino acids. Trimming stripped 4 bases from V and 1 base from J, with 11 bases between.

This clonotype was found a few times. The gene calls are TRBV2 and TRBJ2-5, with no clear D. V was cut by 4 bases and J by 1 base, with 10 bases left in between. CDR3 length equals 14 residues. The V gene's germline CDR1 is SNHLY and CDR2 FYNNEI. DNA for the CDR3: TGTGCCAGCAGTGGGAGACGGTCCCAAGAGACCCAGTACTTC. Translating gives CASSGRRSQETQYF.

This chain's CDR3 is CASSLPSSGQDRGRDEKLFF. The CDR3 DNA follows: TGTGCCAGCAGCTTGCCCAGCTCCGGACAAGATAGGGGGCGGGATGAAAAACTGTTTTTT. The chain links TRBV5-4 to TRBJ1-4, with TRBD1 identical over 7 bases. Germline-derived CDR1 and CDR2 are SGHNT and YYREEE (reference sequence). Trimming took 1 base from V and 6 from J; bases not matched to a gene: 21. This CDR3 has 20 amino acids. Using reference TRBV5-4 and TRBJ1-4 for the parts outside the CDR3, the full variable domain is ETGVTQSPTHLIKTRGQQVTLRCSSQSGHNTVSWYQQALGQGPQFIFQYYREEENGRGNFPPRFSGLQFPNYSSELNVNALELDDSALYLCASSLPSSGQDRGRDEKLFFGSGTQLSVL.

There are a few counts of this clonotype. V and J are TRBV7-6 and TRBJ2-1; no reliable D call. Trimming removed 5 bases at V and 7 bases at J, with 18 bases between. CDR3 length: 15 amino acids. Germline V lookup: CDR1 SGHVS, CDR2 FNYEAQ. The DNA for the CDR3 is TGTGCCAGCAGCCCCTGGCAGGCCGGTGGGAATGAGCAGTTCTTC. It codes for CASSPWQAGGNEQFF. The variable domain in full, with the rest retrieved from reference TRBV7-6 and TRBJ2-1, is GAGVSQSPRYKVTKRGQDVALRCDPISGHVSLYWYRQALGQGPEFLTYFNYEAQQDKSGLPNDRFSAERPEGSISTLTIQRTEQRDSAMYRCASSPWQAGGNEQFFGPGTRLTVL.

The CDR3 protein is CAISPTGSYEQYF. CDR3 in DNA: TGTGCCATCAGCCCGACTGGAAGCTACGAGCAGTACTTC. This chain joins TRBV10-3 and TRBJ2-7, with unresolved D. The CDR3 sequence is 13 residues long. V lost 6 bases and J lost 3, with 12 bases in between. Germline assignment: CDR1 ENHRY and CDR2 SYGVKD.

Many counts were recorded for this clonotype. This chain links TRBV5-1 with TRBJ2-7; TRBD1 agrees at 7 bases. The germline CDR1 and CDR2 sequences are SGHRS and YFSETQ. The ends lost 8 bases at V and 5 bases at J; junction bases unmatched: 19. The CDR3 consists of 16 residues. The CDR3 DNA reads as TGCGCCAGTATGGACTCGACAGGGTCGATTCTAGACGAGCAGTACTTC. Amino acid sequence: CASMDSTGSILDEQYF.

A word on this clonotype: It may be a read error: a sequence one base away is much more abundant. The chain has TRBV9 and TRBJ2-7; 10 bases map to TRBD2. This CDR3 is built from 15 residues. The V segment lost 1 base and the J segment 7 bases; nucleotides outside the gene matches: 8. Germline CDR1 and CDR2: SGDLS and YYNGEE. The CDR3: CASSVRLAGVNEQYF. For the CDR3, the DNA is TGTGCCAGCAGCGTAAGGCTAGCGGGAGTGAATGAGCAGTACTTC.

This clonotype was seen only a few times. The V gene is TRBV6-5, the J gene TRBJ2-1; D may match TRBD1 or TRBD2 (5 bases each). From germline, CDR1 is MNHEY and CDR2 SVGAGI. Between the trimmed V and J ends, which lost 4 bases and 8 bases, there was a span of 12 bases. The CDR3 has 13 residues. Written as DNA, the CDR3 is TGTGCCAGCAGTTGGGACGGCTTCGATGAGCAGTTCTTC. It encodes CASSWDGFDEQFF.

This clonotype was observed a few times. This chain joins TRBV4-2 and TRBJ2-1; tentatively, D is TRBD2 (6 bases). Germline-derived CDR1 and CDR2 are LGHNA and YNFKEQ. The V gene lost 1 base and the J gene lost 4 bases, with 14 bases spanning the gap. The CDR3 extends over 16 amino acids. The CDR3 reads CASSQGDSGLYNEQFF. CDR3 coding DNA: TGTGCCAGCAGCCAAGGGGATAGCGGTTTGTACAATGAGCAGTTCTTC.

The J gene is TRBJ2-2, the V gene TRBV6-1, with D possibly matching TRBD1 (6 bases). This CDR3 spans 19 amino acids. With 0 bases removed from V and 4 bases from J, the gap between germline ends came to 21 bases. Germline loops: CDR1 MNHNS, CDR2 SASEGT. In DNA form, the CDR3 reads TGTGCCAGCAGTGAAGCGCTTCGTTTCTGGGGACACCTCACCGGGGAGCTGTTTTTT. It codes for CASSEALRFWGHLTGELFF.

CDR3 in amino acids: CSARPSMWRYYNEQFF. For the CDR3, the DNA is TGCAGTGCTAGACCCTCGATGTGGAGGTACTACAATGAGCAGTTCTTC. This chain connects TRBV20-1 to TRBJ2-1, with a weak D call TRBD2 (5 bases). Trimming shortened V by 2 bases and J by 3 bases, and 17 bases separated the two germline ends. Per the germline V gene, CDR1 is DFQATT and CDR2 is SNEGSKA (reference sequence). This CDR3 comprises 16 residues.

V is TRBV7-9 and J is TRBJ2-1; D ambiguous. In germline, CDR1 is SEHNR, CDR2 FQNEAQ (reference sequence). CDR3 length equals 15 residues. Trimming took off 5 bases at V and 2 bases at J, with 13 bases between the two ends. Here the CDR3 DNA reads TGTGCCAGCAGCCGTCAGAAGGGCCCCTACAATGAGCAGTTCTTC. It codes for CASSRQKGPYNEQFF.

This clonotype was counted many times. V and J are TRBV28 and TRBJ2-1; 10 bases fit TRBD2. The CDR3 extends over 15 amino acids. J lost 5 bases, V lost 6 bases, and 7 bases had no gene match. CDR1 is MDHEN and CDR2 is SYDVKM in the germline V gene. For the CDR3, the DNA is TGTGCCAGCAGATTCCCGGGACTAGCGAACAATGAGCAGTTCTTC. This sequence encodes CASRFPGLANNEQFF.

This sequence joins TRBV20-1 and TRBJ1-4, with a tentative D call TRBD1 (5 bases). Germline V gives CDR1 DFQATT, CDR2 SNEGSKA (reference sequence). This CDR3 is 13 amino acids long. V lost 6 bases and J lost 4, with 12 bases in between. The chain's CDR3 is CSALQGVNEKLFF. CDR3 coding DNA: TGCAGTGCCCTGCAGGGCGTTAATGAAAAACTGTTTTTT.

On this clonotype: This may come from a read error, since a much larger clone is one base off. CDR3 sequence: CASSLEDEKLFF. Here the CDR3 DNA reads TGCGCCAGCAGCTTGGAGGATGAAAAACTGTTTTTT. The V and J genes are TRBV5-1 and TRBJ1-4; no definite D call. V was clipped by 0 bases and J by 6 bases, with 3 bases between them. Germline CDR1 reads SGHRS; CDR2 reads YFSETQ. CDR3 length: 12 residues.

This clonotype was seen more than once but under ten times. This chain joins TRBV3-1 and TRBJ2-1; 7 positions agree with TRBD1. The CDR3 is 15 residues long. Germline V gene data show CDR1 as LGHDT and CDR2 as YNNKEL (reference sequence). The trim removed 4 bases at V and 7 bases at J, leaving 10 bases unmatched. The CDR3 sequence: CASSPQGTLQNEQFF. The CDR3 DNA is TGTGCCAGCAGCCCACAGGGGACCCTACAAAATGAGCAGTTCTTC.

This clonotype was observed a few times. The rearrangement uses TRBV29-1 and TRBJ2-5, with D perhaps TRBD2 (5 bases). Germline V gives CDR1 SQVTM, CDR2 ANQGSEA. Trimming removed 0 bases at V and 13 bases at J, with 18 bases between. The CDR3 loop spans 13 amino acids. As DNA, the CDR3 is TGCAGCGTTGAAGAGGTAGCGACTTATAATGGGTACTTC. The encoded protein is CSVEEVATYNGYF.

Concerning this clonotype itself: The junction shows a germline mismatch at one end, possibly a read error. The chain uses TRBV24-1 and TRBJ2-1, with 8 positions matching TRBD2. This CDR3 is 16 amino acids long. The germline V gene has CDR1 KGHDR and CDR2 SFDVKD. The CDR3 reads CTTSDPGTSVNNERFF. DNA of the CDR3: TGTACCACCAGTGATCCCGGGACTAGTGTGAACAATGAGCGGTTCTTC.

A remark on this clonotype: At one end, the junction sequence differs from germline, possibly due to a read error. This chain links TRBV27 with TRBJ1-1; TRBD1 might be the D (6 bases). CDR1 and CDR2 (germline): MNHEY, SMNVEV (reference sequence). This CDR3 contains 14 residues. The CDR3 here is CASSVSFQGPSAFF. In DNA form, the CDR3 reads TGTGCCAGCAGTGTATCTTTCCAGGGGCCATCAGCTTTCTTT.